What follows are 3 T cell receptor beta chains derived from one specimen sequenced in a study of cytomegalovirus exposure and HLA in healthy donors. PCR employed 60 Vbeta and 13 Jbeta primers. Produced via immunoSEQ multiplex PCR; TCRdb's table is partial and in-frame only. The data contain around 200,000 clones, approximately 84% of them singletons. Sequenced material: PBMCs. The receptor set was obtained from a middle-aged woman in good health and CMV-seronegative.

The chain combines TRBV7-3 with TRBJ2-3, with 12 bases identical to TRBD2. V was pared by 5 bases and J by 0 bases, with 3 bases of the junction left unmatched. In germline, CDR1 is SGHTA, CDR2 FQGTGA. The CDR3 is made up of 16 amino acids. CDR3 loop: CASSLGTSGSTDTQYF. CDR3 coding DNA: TGTGCCAGCAGCCTGGGGACTAGCGGGAGCACAGATACGCAGTATTTT.

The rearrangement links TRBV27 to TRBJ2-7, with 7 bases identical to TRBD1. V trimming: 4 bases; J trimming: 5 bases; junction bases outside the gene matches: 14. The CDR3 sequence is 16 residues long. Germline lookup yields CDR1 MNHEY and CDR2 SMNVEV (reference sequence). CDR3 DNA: TGTGCCAGCAGTTGGACAGGACCTACGTCCCTCAACGAGCAGTACTTC. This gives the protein CASSWTGPTSLNEQYF.

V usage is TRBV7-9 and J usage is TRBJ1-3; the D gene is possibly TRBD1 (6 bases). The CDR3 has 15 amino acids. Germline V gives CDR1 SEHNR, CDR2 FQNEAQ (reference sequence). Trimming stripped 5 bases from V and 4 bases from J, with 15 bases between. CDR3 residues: CASSLLGAPGNTIYF. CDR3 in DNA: TGTGCCAGCAGCCTTCTGGGGGCGCCAGGAAACACCATATATTTT.